Below are 7 T cell receptor beta chains sequenced from a single sample in a study of vaccination and CD4 T cells after COVID-19. Sequenced with the Oncomine TCR Beta short-read assay was DNA taken from cultured CD4+ T cells. TCRdb fed the PCR reads into MiXCR, producing one record per CDR3 protein. The profile shows 12,000 or so distinct CDR3 sequences, less than 55% of them singletons. Treatment meaning: approximately nine-day PBMC culture with coronavirus spike peptide pools or control peptides (ViraFEST assay). These TCRs are of unknown antigen specificity. Material for sequencing was cultured CD4+ T cells from blood. The receptor source for this set is a human donor with COVID-19.

This chain uses TRBV24-1 with TRBJ1-1; 7 bases map to TRBD1. This CDR3 spans 15 amino acids. V dropped 4 bases and J dropped 0; count of bases not matched to a gene: 4. In germline, CDR1 is KGHDR, CDR2 SFDVKD. CDR3 sequence reads: CATSEMTGLNTEAFF. CDR3 DNA sequence: TGTGCCACCAGTGAAATGACAGGGCTGAACACTGAAGCTTTCTTT.

The J gene is TRBJ1-1, the V gene TRBV6-1, with D hard to call. The CDR3 has 14 amino acids. Trimming stripped 6 bases from V and 1 base from J, with 12 bases between. Germline values: CDR1 MNHNS, CDR2 SASEGT. The CDR3 nucleotides are TGTGCCAGCAGCTGGCGGGAGGAGAACACTGAAGCTTTCTTT. Translation gives CASSWREENTEAFF.

This sequence joins TRBV7-9 and TRBJ2-3; D is possibly TRBD2 (7 bases). V was shortened by 4 bases and J by 2 bases, with 22 bases between the two germline ends. This CDR3 is 18 amino acids long. Germline-derived CDR1 and CDR2 are SEHNR and FQNEAQ (reference sequence). The CDR3 loop reads CASSSLRPGGTLTDTQYF. The CDR3 DNA sequence: TGTGCCAGCAGCTCCCTCCGCCCGGGGGGCACCCTCACAGATACGCAGTATTTT.

The table lists this clonotype with a few counts. The chain joins TRBV20-1 to TRBJ1-2; D is unresolved. Germline CDR1 is DFQATT and CDR2 is SNEGSKA (reference sequence). The CDR3 runs 14 residues. V was clipped by 0 bases and J by 4 bases, with 12 bases between them. CDR3 sequence (DNA): TGCAGTGCTAGAGAGGCCGCAGGTTTCTATGGCTACACCTTC. Protein product: CSAREAAGFYGYTF.

This clonotype turned up a few times. CDR3 in DNA: TGTGCCAGCAGCCCATCTGGACAGCGAACGAACACTGAAGCTTTCTTT. It codes for CASSPSGQRTNTEAFF. This chain connects TRBV5-5 to TRBJ1-1; maybe TRBD1 (6 bases). CDR3 size: 16 residues. V lost 4 bases to trimming and J lost 1 base, with 17 bases between them. The germline CDR1 and CDR2 sequences are SGHKS and YYEKEE (reference sequence).

Here the CDR3 DNA reads TGTGCCAGCAGTGACAGGCAACATGAAAAACTGTTTTTT. It specifies CASSDRQHEKLFF. The chain is built from TRBV2 and TRBJ1-4, with D unclear. CDR1 SNHLY and CDR2 FYNNEI come from the germline V gene. V was cut by 3 bases and J by 6 bases, with 8 bases left in between. CDR3 length: 13 residues.

This clonotype was picked up a small number of times. The chain recombines TRBV12-3 or TRBV12-4 with TRBJ1-1; possible D gene TRBD1, 6 bases. This CDR3 is built from 15 residues. Trimming stripped 2 bases from V and 1 base from J, with 11 bases between. The CDR3 is CASSLRGTKNTEAFF. The CDR3 region has the DNA TGTGCCAGCAGTTTACGAGGGACAAAGAACACTGAAGCTTTCTTT.